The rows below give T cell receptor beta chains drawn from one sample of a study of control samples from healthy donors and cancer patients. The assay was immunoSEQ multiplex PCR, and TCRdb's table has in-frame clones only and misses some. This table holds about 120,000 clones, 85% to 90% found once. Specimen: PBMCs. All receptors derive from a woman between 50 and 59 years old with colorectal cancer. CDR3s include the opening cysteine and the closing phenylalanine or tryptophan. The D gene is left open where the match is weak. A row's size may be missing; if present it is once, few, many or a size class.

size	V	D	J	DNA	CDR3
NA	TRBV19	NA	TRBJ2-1	TGTGCCAGTAGTATACCTCGAGCTCGGGCAAGCTCCTACAATGAGCAGTTCTTC	CASSIPRARASSYNEQFF
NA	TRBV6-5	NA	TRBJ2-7	TGTGCCAGCAAAGAGGGTAGCTCCTACGAGCAGTACTTC	CASKEGSSYEQYF
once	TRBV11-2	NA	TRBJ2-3	TGTGCCAGCAGCTTAGGGGTAGGAGGGCAGGGTACAGATACGCAGTATTTT	CASSLGVGGQGTDTQYF
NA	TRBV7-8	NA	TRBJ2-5	TGTGCCAGCAGCCGCAGGACTAACCAAGAGACCCAGTACTTC	CASSRRTNQETQYF
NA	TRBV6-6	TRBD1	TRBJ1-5	TGTGCCAGCAGTGGACAGGGTACTACGGCCCAGCATTTT	CASSGQGTTAQHF
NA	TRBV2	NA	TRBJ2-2	TGTGCCAGCAGTGAAAACGGGATCGTCACCGGGGAGCTGTTTTTT	CASSENGIVTGELFF
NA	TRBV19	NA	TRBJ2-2	TGTGCCAGTAGTCATTCCCAGGGTAACACCGGGGAGCTGTTTTTT	CASSHSQGNTGELFF
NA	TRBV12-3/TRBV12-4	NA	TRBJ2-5	TGTGCCAGCATTGGAGACGGGGAGACCCAGTACTTC	CASIGDGETQYF
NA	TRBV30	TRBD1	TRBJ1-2	TGTGCCTGGAGTGTACGGCAGGGGGCGATTAGCTACACCTTC	CAWSVRQGAISYTF
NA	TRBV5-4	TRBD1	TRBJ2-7	TGTGCCAGCAGCCCCGGGGGACAGGTTGCCTACGAGCAGTACTTC	CASSPGGQVAYEQYF
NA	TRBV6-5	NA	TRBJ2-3	TGTGCCAGCGTCGAAGGGGATACGCAGTATTTT	CASVEGDTQYF
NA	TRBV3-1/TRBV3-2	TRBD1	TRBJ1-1	TGTGCCAGCGCCGGGACAGGGGGCGATAGGGCTTTCTTT	CASAGTGGDRAFF
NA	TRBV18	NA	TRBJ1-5	TGTGCCAGCTCACCCTGGCAGGGGAATCAGCCCCAGCATTTT	CASSPWQGNQPQHF
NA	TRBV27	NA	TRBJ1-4	TGTGCCAGCAGTTTAAGGGCCTTCCTAAGGGGGTCAACTAATGAAAAACTGTTTTTT	CASSLRAFLRGSTNEKLFF
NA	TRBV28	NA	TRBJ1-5	TGTGCCAGCAGGAAACAGGGTCCCGGGCGTGCCCAGCATTTT	CASRKQGPGRAQHF
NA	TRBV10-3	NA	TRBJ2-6	TGTGCCATACCGACGTCCAGCCGCTCTGGGGCCAACGTCCTGACTTTC	CAIPTSSRSGANVLTF